A single sample gave rise to the 11 T cell receptor beta chains below, sequenced in a study of blood T cell repertoires in COVID-19. Sequenced by immunoSEQ multiplex PCR; TCRdb stores in-frame clones only, minus some. This repertoire shows 100,000 to 150,000 clones, around nine tenths found once; its top ten account for roughly 2.1%. Sequenced input: peripheral blood. These receptors originate from a man over 45 with COVID-19, enrolled during active disease.

V gene TRBV9 combines with J gene TRBJ2-3; unclear D gene. CDR3 length: 15 residues. The germline V gene has CDR1 SGDLS and CDR2 YYNGEE. V dropped 1 base and J dropped 4 bases, with 13 bases sitting between them. In nucleotides, the CDR3 is TGTGCCAGCAGCGTAAGCTTTCTGCCCTCAGATACGCAGTATTTT. The encoded protein is CASSVSFLPSDTQYF.

This clone has a single count. The chain links TRBV6-5 to TRBJ2-1, with D maybe TRBD1 (5 bases). Germline loops: CDR1 MNHEY, CDR2 SVGAGI. This CDR3 region has 13 residues. Trimming stripped 4 bases from V and 5 bases from J, with 9 bases between. The CDR3 spells CASSLDTHNEQFF. The CDR3 DNA sequence: TGTGCCAGCAGTTTGGACACCCACAATGAGCAGTTCTTC.

The rearrangement links TRBV5-4 to TRBJ2-3, with D uncertain. CDR1 is SGHNT and CDR2 is YYREEE in the germline V gene (reference sequence). The ends were cut back, 3 bases at V and 2 bases at J, with 13 bases in the middle. The CDR3 consists of 15 residues. The CDR3 nucleotides are TGTGCCAGCAGCTCTGCTGGGCAGTTCACAGATACGCAGTATTTT. Protein product: CASSSAGQFTDTQYF.

V is TRBV10-2 and J is TRBJ2-1; 9 bases map to TRBD1. This CDR3 contains 14 residues. The V gene's germline CDR1 is WSHSY and CDR2 SAAADI. The V and J ends lost 6 bases and 8 bases, in that order; junction bases with no gene match: 8. CDR3 sequence reads: CASSRQGGWDEQFF. The CDR3 DNA follows: TGCGCCAGCAGCAGACAGGGGGGGTGGGATGAGCAGTTCTTC.

The chain links TRBV6-6 to TRBJ1-3; tentative D call: TRBD1 (5 bases). This CDR3 is built from 11 residues. Germline CDR1 and CDR2: MNHNY and SVGAGI (reference sequence). With 8 bases removed from V and 8 bases from J, the gap between germline ends came to 10 bases. This chain's CDR3 is CASLKGDTIYF. The CDR3 bases are TGTGCCAGCCTCAAAGGGGACACCATATATTTT.

This chain uses TRBV3-1 (or the pseudogene TRBV3-2) with TRBJ2-5; tentatively, D is TRBD1 (6 bases). This CDR3 spans 13 amino acids. The germline CDR1 and CDR2 sequences are LGHDT and YNNKEL (reference sequence). Trimming cost V 3 bases and J 2 bases, with 7 bases left between them. CDR3 coding DNA: TGTGCCAGCAGCCACGGACAGCAAGAGACCCAGTACTTC. This gives the protein CASSHGQQETQYF.

The count of this clone is one. This chain connects TRBV18 to TRBJ2-5; tentative D call: TRBD1 (6 bases). The CDR3 length is 13 residues. In germline, CDR1 is KGHSH, CDR2 LQKENI. Deletions cut 6 bases from V and 1 base from J, with 9 bases between. For the CDR3, the DNA is TGTGCCAGCTCCCCAGGGGCCCAAGAGACCCAGTACTTC. Its translation is CASSPGAQETQYF.

This chain joins TRBV3-1 (or the pseudogene TRBV3-2) and TRBJ1-1; D not certain. Germline assignment: CDR1 LGHDT and CDR2 YNNKEL (reference sequence). The CDR3 length is 12 residues. V gave up 0 bases and J gave up 5 bases, with 4 bases separating them. The CDR3 protein is CASSQDSTEAFF. DNA of the CDR3: TGTGCCAGCAGCCAAGACTCTACTGAAGCTTTCTTT.

Here the CDR3 DNA reads TGTGCCACCAGCCCCCTGAGTAGCGGGACCTCCACAGATACGCAGTATTTT. Protein: CATSPLSSGTSTDTQYF. The rearrangement links TRBV15 to TRBJ2-3, with 8 bases that match TRBD2. Germline V gene data show CDR1 as LNHNV and CDR2 as YYDKDF (reference sequence). V was pared by 5 bases and J by 2 bases, with 12 bases of the junction left unmatched. The CDR3 loop spans 17 amino acids.

This sequence joins TRBV11-3 and TRBJ2-2; 7 nucleotides match TRBD1. The CDR3 has 15 amino acids. In germline, CDR1 is SGHNT, CDR2 YENEEA. Trimming cost V 2 bases and J 7 bases; bases outside gene matches: 7. CDR3 nucleotide sequence: TGTGCCAGCAGCTTATCACAGGGGTACATCGGGGAGCTGTTTTTT. It codes for CASSLSQGYIGELFF.

The genes are TRBV5-1 and TRBJ1-2; D is unclear. The CDR3 covers 11 residues. V gave up 7 bases and J gave up 8 bases, with 12 bases separating them. Germline-derived CDR1 and CDR2 are SGHRS and YFSETQ. The CDR3 is CASSDTIGYTF. The DNA of the CDR3 is TGCGCCAGCTCCGACACAATCGGCTACACCTTC. The whole variable domain, remainder taken from reference TRBV5-1 and TRBJ1-2, is KAGVTQTPRYLIKTRGQQVTLSCSPISGHRSVSWYQQTPGQGLQFLFEYFSETQRNKGNFPGRFSGRQFSNSRSEMNVSTLELGDSALYLCASSDTIGYTFGSGTRLTVV.